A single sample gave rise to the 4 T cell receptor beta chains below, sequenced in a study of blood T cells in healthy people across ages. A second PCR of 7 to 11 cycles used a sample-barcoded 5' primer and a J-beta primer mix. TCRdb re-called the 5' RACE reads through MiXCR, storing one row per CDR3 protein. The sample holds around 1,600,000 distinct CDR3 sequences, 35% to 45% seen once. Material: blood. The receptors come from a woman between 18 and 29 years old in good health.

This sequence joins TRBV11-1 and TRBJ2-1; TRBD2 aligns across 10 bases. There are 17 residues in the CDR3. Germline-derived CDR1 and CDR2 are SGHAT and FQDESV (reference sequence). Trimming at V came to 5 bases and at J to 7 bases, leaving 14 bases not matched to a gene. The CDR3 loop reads CASSRYGAGGISNEQFF. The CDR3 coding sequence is TGTGCCAGCAGCCGATATGGAGCGGGAGGGATTAGTAATGAGCAGTTCTTC.

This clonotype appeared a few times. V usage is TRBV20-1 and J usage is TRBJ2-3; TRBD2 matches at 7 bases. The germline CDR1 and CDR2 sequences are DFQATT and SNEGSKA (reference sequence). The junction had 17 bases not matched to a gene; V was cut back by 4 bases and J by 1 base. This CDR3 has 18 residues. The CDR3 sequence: CSATGLLLSGARTDTQYF. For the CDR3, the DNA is TGCAGTGCTACGGGACTCCTTCTAAGCGGGGCCCGCACAGATACGCAGTATTTT.

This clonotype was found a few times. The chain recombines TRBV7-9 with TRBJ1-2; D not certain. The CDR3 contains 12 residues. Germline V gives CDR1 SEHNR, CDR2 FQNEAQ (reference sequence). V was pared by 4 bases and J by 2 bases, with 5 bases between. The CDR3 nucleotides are TGTGCCAGCAGCTCAATAAACTATGGCTACACCTTC. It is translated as CASSSINYGYTF.

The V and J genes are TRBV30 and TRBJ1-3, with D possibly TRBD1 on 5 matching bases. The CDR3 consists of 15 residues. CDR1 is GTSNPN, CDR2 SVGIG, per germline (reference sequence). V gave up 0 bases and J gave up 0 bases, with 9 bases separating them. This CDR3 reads CAWSVGVHSGNTIYF. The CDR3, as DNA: TGTGCCTGGAGTGTAGGGGTCCACTCTGGAAACACCATATATTTT.